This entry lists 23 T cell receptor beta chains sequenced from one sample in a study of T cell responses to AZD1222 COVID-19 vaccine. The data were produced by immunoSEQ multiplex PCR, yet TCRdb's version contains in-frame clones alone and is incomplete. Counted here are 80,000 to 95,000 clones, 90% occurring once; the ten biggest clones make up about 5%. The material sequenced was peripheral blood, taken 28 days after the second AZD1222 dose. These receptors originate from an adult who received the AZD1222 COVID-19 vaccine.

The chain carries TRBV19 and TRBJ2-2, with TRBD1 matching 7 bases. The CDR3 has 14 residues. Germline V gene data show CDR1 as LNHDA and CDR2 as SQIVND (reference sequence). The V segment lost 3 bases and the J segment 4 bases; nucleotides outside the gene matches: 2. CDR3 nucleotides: TGTGCCAGTAGTATCACAGGGGTCACCGGGGAGCTGTTTTTT. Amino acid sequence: CASSITGVTGELFF.

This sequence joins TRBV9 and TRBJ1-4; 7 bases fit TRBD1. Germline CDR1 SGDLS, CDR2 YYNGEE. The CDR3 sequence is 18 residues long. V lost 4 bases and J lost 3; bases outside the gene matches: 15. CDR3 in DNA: TGTGCCAGCAGCCCGCGCCCTTGGCAGGGGGGAGCTAATGAAAAACTGTTTTTT. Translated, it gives CASSPRPWQGGANEKLFF.

DNA of the CDR3: TGTGCCATCAGTGAATCGGGGGCGGGCTACACCTTC. Encoded protein: CAISESGAGYTF. The chain combines TRBV10-3 with TRBJ1-2, with D perhaps matching TRBD1 (6 bases). Germline CDR1 ENHRY, CDR2 SYGVKD. Trimming cost V 3 bases and J 8 bases, with 10 bases left between them. There are 12 residues in the CDR3.

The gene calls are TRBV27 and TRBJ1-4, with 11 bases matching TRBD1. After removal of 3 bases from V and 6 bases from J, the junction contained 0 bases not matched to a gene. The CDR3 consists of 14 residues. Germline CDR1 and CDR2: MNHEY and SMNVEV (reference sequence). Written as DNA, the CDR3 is TGTGCCAGCAGTTTGGGACAGGGGGATGAAAAACTGTTTTTT. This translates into CASSLGQGDEKLFF. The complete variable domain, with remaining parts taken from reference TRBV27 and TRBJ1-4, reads EAQVTQNPRYLITVTGKKLTVTCSQNMNHEYMSWYRQDPGLGLRQIYYSMNVEVTDKGDVPEGYKVSRKEKRNFPLILESPSPNQTSLYFCASSLGQGDEKLFFGSGTQLSVL.

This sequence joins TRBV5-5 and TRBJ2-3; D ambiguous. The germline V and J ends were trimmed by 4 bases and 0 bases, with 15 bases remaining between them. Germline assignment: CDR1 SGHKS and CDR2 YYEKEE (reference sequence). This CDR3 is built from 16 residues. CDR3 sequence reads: CASSQRRPPSTDTQYF. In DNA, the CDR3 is TGTGCCAGCAGCCAACGCCGACCACCTAGCACAGATACGCAGTATTTT.

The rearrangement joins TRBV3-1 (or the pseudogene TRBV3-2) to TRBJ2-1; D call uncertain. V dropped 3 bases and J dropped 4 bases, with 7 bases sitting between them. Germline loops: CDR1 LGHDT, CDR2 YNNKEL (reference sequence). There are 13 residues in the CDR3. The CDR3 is CASSHPVYNEQFF. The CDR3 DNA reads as TGTGCCAGCAGCCATCCGGTTTACAATGAGCAGTTCTTC.

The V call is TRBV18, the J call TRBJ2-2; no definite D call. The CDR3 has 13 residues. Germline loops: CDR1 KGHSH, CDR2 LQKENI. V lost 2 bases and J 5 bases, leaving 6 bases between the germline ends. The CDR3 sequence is CASSPSGTGELFF. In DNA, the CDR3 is TGTGCCAGCTCACCATCGGGTACCGGGGAGCTGTTTTTT.

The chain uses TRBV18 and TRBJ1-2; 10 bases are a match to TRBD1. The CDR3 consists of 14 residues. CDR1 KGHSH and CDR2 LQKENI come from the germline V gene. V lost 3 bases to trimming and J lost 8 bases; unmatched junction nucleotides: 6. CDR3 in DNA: TGTGCCAGCTCACCCGGGACAGGGGTTGAGGGCTACACCTTC. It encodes CASSPGTGVEGYTF. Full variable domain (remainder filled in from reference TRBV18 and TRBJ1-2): NAGVMQNPRHLVRRRGQEARLRCSPMKGHSHVYWYRQLPEEGLKFMVYLQKENIIDESGMPKERFSAEFPKEGPSILRIQQVVRGDSAAYFCASSPGTGVEGYTFGSGTRLTVV.

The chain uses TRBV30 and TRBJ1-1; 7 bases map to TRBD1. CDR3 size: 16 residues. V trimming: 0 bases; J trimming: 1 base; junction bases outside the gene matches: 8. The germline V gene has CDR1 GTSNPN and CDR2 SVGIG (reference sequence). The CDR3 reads CAWSVRGGAGNTEAFF. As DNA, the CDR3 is TGTGCCTGGAGTGTAAGAGGGGGCGCGGGGAACACTGAAGCTTTCTTT.

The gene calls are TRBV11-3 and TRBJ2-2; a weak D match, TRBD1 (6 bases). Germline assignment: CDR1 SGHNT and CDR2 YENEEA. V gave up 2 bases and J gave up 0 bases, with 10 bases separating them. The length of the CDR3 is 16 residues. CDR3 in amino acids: CASSLSGTTNTGELFF. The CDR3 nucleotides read TGTGCCAGCAGCTTAAGTGGGACAACGAACACCGGGGAGCTGTTTTTT.

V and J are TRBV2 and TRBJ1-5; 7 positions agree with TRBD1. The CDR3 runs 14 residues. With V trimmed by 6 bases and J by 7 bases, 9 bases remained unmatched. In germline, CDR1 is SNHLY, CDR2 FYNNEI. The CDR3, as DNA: TGTGCCAGCAGCACAGGGGACGCGCCACAGCCCCAGCATTTT. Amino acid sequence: CASSTGDAPQPQHF.

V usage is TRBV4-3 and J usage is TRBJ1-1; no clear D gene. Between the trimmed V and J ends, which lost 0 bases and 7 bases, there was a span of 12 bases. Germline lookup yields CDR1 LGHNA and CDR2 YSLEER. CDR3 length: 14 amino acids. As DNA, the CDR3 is TGCGCCAGCAGCCAAGATCTATCAGTACTTGAAGCTTTCTTT. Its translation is CASSQDLSVLEAFF.

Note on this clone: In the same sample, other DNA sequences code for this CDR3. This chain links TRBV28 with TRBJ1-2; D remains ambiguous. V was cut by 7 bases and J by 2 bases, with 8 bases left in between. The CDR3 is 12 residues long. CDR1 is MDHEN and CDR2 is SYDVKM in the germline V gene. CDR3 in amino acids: CASTGRNYGYTF. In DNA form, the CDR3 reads TGTGCCAGCACGGGCAGGAACTATGGCTACACCTTC.

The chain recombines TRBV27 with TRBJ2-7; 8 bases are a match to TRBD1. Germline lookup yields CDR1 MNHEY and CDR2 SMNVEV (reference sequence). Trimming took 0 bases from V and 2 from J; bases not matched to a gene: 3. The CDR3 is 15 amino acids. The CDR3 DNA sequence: TGTGCCAGCAGTTTATCCAGGGGGCCGGCCTACGAGCAGTACTTC. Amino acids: CASSLSRGPAYEQYF.

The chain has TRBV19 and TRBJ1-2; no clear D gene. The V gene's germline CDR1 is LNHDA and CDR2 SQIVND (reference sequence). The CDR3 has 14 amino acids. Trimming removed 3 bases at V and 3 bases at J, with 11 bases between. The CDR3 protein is CASSIEVLYYGYTF. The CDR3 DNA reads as TGTGCCAGTAGTATTGAGGTGCTTTACTATGGCTACACCTTC.

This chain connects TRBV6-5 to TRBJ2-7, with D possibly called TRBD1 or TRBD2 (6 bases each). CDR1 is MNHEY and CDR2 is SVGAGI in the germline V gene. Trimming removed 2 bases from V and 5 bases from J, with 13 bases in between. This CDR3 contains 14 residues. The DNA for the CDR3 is TGTGCCAGCAGTTACCAGTCGGGGGCGCACGAGCAGTACTTC. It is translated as CASSYQSGAHEQYF.

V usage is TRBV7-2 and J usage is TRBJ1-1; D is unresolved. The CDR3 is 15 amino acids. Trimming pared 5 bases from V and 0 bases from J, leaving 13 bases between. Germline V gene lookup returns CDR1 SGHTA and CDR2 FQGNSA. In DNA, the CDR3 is TGTGCCAGCAGCCTTTCAACGGGGATGAACACTGAAGCTTTCTTT. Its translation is CASSLSTGMNTEAFF. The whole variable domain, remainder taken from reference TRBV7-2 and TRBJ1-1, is GAGVSQSPSNKVTEKGKDVELRCDPISGHTALYWYRQSLGQGLEFLIYFQGNSAPDKSGLPSDRFSAERTGGSVSTLTIQRTQQEDSAVYLCASSLSTGMNTEAFFGQGTRLTVV.

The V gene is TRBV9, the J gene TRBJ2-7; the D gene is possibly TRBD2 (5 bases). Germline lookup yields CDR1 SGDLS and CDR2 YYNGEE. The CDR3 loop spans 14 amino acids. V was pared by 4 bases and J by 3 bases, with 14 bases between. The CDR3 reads CASSTHRTSYEQYF. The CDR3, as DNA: TGTGCCAGCAGCACCCACAGAACTAGCTACGAGCAGTACTTC.

The CDR3 reads CASSPEGGGNEKLFF. The CDR3 bases are TGTGCCAGCAGCCCCGAGGGGGGGGGCAACGAAAAACTGTTTTTT. V usage is TRBV9 and J usage is TRBJ1-4; D possibly corresponds to TRBD1 (6 bases). The V end was cut by 4 bases, the J end by 8 bases, with 18 bases between. Germline CDR1 reads SGDLS; CDR2 reads YYNGEE. CDR3 length: 15 residues.

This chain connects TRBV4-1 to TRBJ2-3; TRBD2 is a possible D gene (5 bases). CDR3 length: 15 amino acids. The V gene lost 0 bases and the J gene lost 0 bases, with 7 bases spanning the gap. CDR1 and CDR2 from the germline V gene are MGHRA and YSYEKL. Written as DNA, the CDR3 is TGCGCCAGCAGCCAAGACCCTAGCAGCACAGATACGCAGTATTTT. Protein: CASSQDPSSTDTQYF.

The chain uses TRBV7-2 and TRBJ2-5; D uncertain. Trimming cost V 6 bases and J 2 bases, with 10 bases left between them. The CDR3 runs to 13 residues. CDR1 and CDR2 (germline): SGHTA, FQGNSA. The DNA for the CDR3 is TGTGCCAGCAGTCAGACGGATCAAGAGACCCAGTACTTC. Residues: CASSQTDQETQYF.

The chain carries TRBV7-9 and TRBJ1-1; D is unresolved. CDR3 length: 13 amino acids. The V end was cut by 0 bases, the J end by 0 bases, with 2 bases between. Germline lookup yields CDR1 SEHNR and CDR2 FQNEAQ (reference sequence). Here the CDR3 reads CASSLALNTEAFF. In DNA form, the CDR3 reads TGTGCCAGCAGCTTAGCCCTGAACACTGAAGCTTTCTTT.

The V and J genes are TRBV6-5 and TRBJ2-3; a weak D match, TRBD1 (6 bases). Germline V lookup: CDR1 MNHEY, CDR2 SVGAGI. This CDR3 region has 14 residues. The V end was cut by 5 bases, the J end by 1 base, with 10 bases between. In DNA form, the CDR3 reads TGTGCCAGCAGTATGGGGGCTCGCACAGATACGCAGTATTTT. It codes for CASSMGARTDTQYF.